This TCR beta chain was sequenced during a study of T cells in localized non-small cell lung cancer. A word on this clone: Its antigen remains unidentified.

Sequencing was performed with immunoSEQ multiplex PCR; in TCRdb, only in-frame clones are kept and a portion is missing. The sample shows under 35,000 clones, around 92% of them seen only once. Overall study findings and caveats: Adjacent uninvolved lung had the highest clonality, suggesting focused antigen responses. Heterogeneity stays possible, as sequencing covered only one tumor region. Turning up in adjacent lung were a median roughly 59 of the top 100 tumor clones.

Sequenced here: peripheral blood mononuclear cells, sampled before any cancer treatment. This receptor was identified in a woman aged 35-75 years with stage III lung adenocarcinoma.

This CDR3 reads CASSLGSYNEQFF. CDR3 in DNA: TGTGCCAGCAGCCTGGGGTCCTACAATGAGCAGTTCTTC. The genes are TRBV2 and TRBJ2-1; unclear D gene. Per germline, CDR1 SNHLY and CDR2 FYNNEI. This CDR3 has 13 amino acids. The V end lost 6 bases, the J end lost 1 base, and 7 bases lay between the germline ends.